Each of the 8 T cell receptor beta chains below was sequenced from the same sample in a study of T cells in localized non-small cell lung cancer. The data were produced by immunoSEQ multiplex PCR, yet TCRdb's version contains in-frame clones alone and is incomplete. The repertoire holds about 59,000 clones, approximately 91% seen once, with 15% to 20% in the top ten. The sample here was peripheral blood, taken before any cancer treatment. These receptors all come from a man aged 35 to 69 with stage I lung adenocarcinoma.

The gene calls are TRBV29-1 and TRBJ2-3, with 8 bases that match TRBD2. Trimming removed 5 bases from V and 0 bases from J; junction bases left unmatched: 16. CDR3 size: 18 residues. Germline V gene data show CDR1 as SQVTM and CDR2 as ANQGSEA. The DNA for the CDR3 is TGCAGCGTTACCCCCCGGGGCGGGAGGCCCGCGAGCACAGATACGCAGTATTTT. This sequence encodes CSVTPRGGRPASTDTQYF.

The chain is built from TRBV5-4 and TRBJ1-1; D not resolved. V was cut by 4 bases and J by 5 bases, with 15 bases left in between. The CDR3 is made up of 14 amino acids. Germline V CDR1 and CDR2: SGHNT, YYREEE (reference sequence). The CDR3: CASSLEGRKTEAFF. In nucleotides, the CDR3 is TGTGCCAGCAGCCTCGAAGGGCGTAAAACTGAAGCTTTCTTT. Complete variable domain (other parts from reference TRBV5-4 and TRBJ1-1): ETGVTQSPTHLIKTRGQQVTLRCSSQSGHNTVSWYQQALGQGPQFIFQYYREEENGRGNFPPRFSGLQFPNYSSELNVNALELDDSALYLCASSLEGRKTEAFFGQGTRLTVV.

This chain joins TRBV28 and TRBJ1-2, with D maybe TRBD1 (5 bases). Germline V lookup: CDR1 MDHEN, CDR2 SYDVKM. The CDR3 is made up of 12 amino acids. Between the trimmed V and J ends, which lost 6 bases and 5 bases, there was a span of 10 bases. The CDR3 here is CASSTGRYGYTF. The CDR3 bases are TGTGCCAGCAGCACAGGTCGATATGGCTACACCTTC.

The chain recombines TRBV19 with TRBJ1-4; D remains ambiguous. V was shortened by 5 bases and J by 1 base, with 14 bases between the two germline ends. Germline CDR1 and CDR2: LNHDA and SQIVND (reference sequence). CDR3 size: 16 residues. CDR3 in amino acids: CASSSRFGRTNEKLFF. The CDR3 nucleotides read TGTGCCAGTAGTTCCCGATTCGGGCGAACTAATGAAAAACTGTTTTTT.

The rearrangement joins TRBV6-6 to TRBJ1-2; 7 nucleotides match TRBD1. The CDR3 contains 15 residues. V lost 5 bases, J lost 2 bases, and 8 bases stayed unmatched. The V gene's germline CDR1 is MNHNY and CDR2 SVGAGI (reference sequence). As DNA, the CDR3 is TGTGCCAGCAGTCAAACCCGGGACAGCAACTATGGCTACACCTTC. Translated: CASSQTRDSNYGYTF.

The chain has TRBV28 and TRBJ1-4, with 7 bases lining up with TRBD1. Trimming removed 3 bases from V and 0 bases from J; junction bases left unmatched: 10. The CDR3 extends over 18 amino acids. CDR1 MDHEN and CDR2 SYDVKM come from the germline V gene. DNA of the CDR3: TGTGCCAGCAGTTTTGGGCAGGGGGATACTGCAACTAATGAAAAACTGTTTTTT. Its protein is CASSFGQGDTATNEKLFF.

The J gene is TRBJ1-5, the V gene TRBV19; tentative D call: TRBD1 (6 bases). With 4 bases removed from V and 9 bases from J, the gap between germline ends came to 25 bases. CDR3 length: 17 amino acids. Germline loops: CDR1 LNHDA, CDR2 SQIVND (reference sequence). CDR3 DNA sequence: TGTGCCAGTAGTACCCCCCCAGGAAGGAGGGGGTTTCGGCCCCAGCATTTT. This translates into CASSTPPGRRGFRPQHF.

The rearrangement uses TRBV6-5 and TRBJ2-3; 8 bases are a match to TRBD2. Germline V CDR1 and CDR2: MNHEY, SVGAGI. The CDR3 has 15 residues. Losses at the gene ends were 4 bases for V and 2 bases for J; bases not matched to a gene: 5. CDR3 DNA: TGTGCCAGCAGTTTGTCGCGGGAGGTCACAGATACGCAGTATTTT. Its protein product is CASSLSREVTDTQYF.